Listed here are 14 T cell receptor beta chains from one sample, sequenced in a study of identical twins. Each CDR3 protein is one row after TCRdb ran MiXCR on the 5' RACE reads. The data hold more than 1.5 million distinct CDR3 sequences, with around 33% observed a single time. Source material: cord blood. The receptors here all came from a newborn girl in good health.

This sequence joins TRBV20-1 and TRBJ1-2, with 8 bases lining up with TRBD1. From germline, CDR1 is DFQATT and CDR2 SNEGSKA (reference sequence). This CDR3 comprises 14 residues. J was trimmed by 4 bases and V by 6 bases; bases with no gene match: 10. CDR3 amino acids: CSAPGQGNFYGYTF. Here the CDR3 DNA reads TGCAGTGCCCCCGGACAGGGTAATTTCTATGGCTACACCTTC.

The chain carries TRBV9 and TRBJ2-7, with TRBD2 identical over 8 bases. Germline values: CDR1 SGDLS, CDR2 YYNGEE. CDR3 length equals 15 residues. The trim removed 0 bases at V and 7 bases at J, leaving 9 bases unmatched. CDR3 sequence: CASSVESGSYNEQYF. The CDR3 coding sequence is TGTGCCAGCAGCGTAGAGAGCGGGAGCTACAATGAGCAGTACTTC.

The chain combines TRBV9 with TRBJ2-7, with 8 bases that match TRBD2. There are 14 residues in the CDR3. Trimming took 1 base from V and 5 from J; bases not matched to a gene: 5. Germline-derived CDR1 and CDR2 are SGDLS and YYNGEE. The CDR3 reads CASSVFSGSHEQYF. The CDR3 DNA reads TGTGCCAGCAGCGTATTCAGCGGGAGCCACGAGCAGTACTTC.

CDR3: CAISVGGEAGYF. DNA of the CDR3: TGTGCCATCAGTGTCGGCGGGGAGGCCGGGTACTTC. The chain joins TRBV10-3 to TRBJ2-5; possible D gene TRBD2, 6 bases. Trimming took 4 bases from V and 13 from J, leaving 16 bases between them. The CDR3 runs 12 residues. Germline V gene sequence: CDR1 ENHRY, CDR2 SYGVKD.

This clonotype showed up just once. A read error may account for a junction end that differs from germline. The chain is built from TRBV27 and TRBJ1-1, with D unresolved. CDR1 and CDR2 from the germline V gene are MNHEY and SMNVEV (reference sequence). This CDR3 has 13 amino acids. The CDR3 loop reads CVSSLLGYPEAFF. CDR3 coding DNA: TGTGTCAGCAGTTTATTGGGTTATCCTGAAGCTTTCTTT.

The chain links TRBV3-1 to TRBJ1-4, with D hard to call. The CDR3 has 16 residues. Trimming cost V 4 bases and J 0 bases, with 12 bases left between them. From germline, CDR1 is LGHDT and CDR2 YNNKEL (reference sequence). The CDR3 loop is CASSPGLRATNEKLFF. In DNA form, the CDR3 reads TGTGCCAGCAGCCCCGGTTTGAGAGCAACTAATGAAAAACTGTTTTTT.

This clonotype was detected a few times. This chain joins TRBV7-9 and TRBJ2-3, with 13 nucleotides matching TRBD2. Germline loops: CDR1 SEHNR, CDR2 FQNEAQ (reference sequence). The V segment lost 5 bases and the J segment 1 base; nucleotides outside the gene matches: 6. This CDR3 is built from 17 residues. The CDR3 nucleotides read TGTGCCAGCAGCCAGGGACTAGCGGGACTCGGCACAGATACGCAGTATTTT. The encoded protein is CASSQGLAGLGTDTQYF. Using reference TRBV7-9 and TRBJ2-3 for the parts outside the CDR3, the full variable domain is DTGVSQNPRHKITKRGQNVTFRCDPISEHNRLYWYRQTLGQGPEFLTYFQNEAQLEKSRLLSDRFSAERPKGSFSTLEIQRTEQGDSAMYLCASSQGLAGLGTDTQYFGPGTRLTVL.

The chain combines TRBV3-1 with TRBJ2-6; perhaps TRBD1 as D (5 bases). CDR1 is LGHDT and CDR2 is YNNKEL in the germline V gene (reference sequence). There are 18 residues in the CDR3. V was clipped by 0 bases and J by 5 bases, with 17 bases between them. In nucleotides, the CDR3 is TGTGCCAGCAGCCAAGACGTCGTAGGGGCCTTAAGGGCCAACGTCCTGACTTTC. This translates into CASSQDVVGALRANVLTF.

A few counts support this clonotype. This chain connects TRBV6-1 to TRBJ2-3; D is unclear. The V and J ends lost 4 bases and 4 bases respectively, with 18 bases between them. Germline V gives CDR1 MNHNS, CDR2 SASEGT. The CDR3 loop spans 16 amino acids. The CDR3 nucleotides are TGTGCCAGCAGTGCAACAGTGGTTCTATCCTCAGATACGCAGTATTTT. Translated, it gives CASSATVVLSSDTQYF.

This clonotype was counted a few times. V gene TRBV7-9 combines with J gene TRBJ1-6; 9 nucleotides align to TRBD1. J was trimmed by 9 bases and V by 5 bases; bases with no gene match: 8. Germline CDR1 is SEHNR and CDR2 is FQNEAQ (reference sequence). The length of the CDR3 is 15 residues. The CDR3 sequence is CASSRSGTGTSPLHF. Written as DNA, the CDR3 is TGTGCCAGCAGCCGGTCCGGGACAGGGACTTCACCCCTCCACTTT. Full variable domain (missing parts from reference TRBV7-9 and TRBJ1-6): DTGVSQNPRHKITKRGQNVTFRCDPISEHNRLYWYRQTLGQGPEFLTYFQNEAQLEKSRLLSDRFSAERPKGSFSTLEIQRTEQGDSAMYLCASSRSGTGTSPLHFGNGTRLTVT.

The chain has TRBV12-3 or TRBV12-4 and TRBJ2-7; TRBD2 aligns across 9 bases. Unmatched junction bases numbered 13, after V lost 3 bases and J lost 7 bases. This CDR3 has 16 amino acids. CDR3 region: CASSFGRGGSLDEQYF. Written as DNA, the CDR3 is TGTGCCAGCAGTTTTGGGCGGGGGGGTTCTCTCGATGAGCAGTACTTC.

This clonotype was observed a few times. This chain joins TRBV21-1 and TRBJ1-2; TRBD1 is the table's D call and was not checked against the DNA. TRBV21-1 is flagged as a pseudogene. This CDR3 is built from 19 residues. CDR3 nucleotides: TGTGCCAGCAGCAAAGTTTTTGCCCCCCGGGGACAGGGAGACTATGGCTACACCTTC. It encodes CASSKVFAPRGQGDYGYTF.

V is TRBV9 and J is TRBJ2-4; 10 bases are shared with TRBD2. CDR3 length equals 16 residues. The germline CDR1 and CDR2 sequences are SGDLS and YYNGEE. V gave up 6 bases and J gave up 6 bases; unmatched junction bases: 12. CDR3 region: CASTELAGLGRNIQYF. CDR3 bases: TGTGCCAGCACCGAACTAGCGGGATTGGGGCGAAACATTCAGTACTTC. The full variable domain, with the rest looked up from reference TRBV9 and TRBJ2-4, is DSGVTQTPKHLITATGQRVTLRCSPRSGDLSVYWYQQSLDQGLQFLIQYYNGEERAKGNILERFSAQQFPDLHSELNLSSLELGDSALYFCASTELAGLGRNIQYFGAGTRLSVL.

The CDR3 protein is CASRKQPQETQYF. The CDR3 DNA reads as TGTGCCAGCCGCAAGCAACCCCAAGAGACCCAGTACTTC. The J gene is TRBJ2-4, the V gene TRBV7-2; no clear D gene. The closer fit of TRBJ2-5 to the DNA end suggests the J call may be wrong. The germline gives CDR1 SGHTA, CDR2 FQGNSA. The CDR3 is made up of 13 amino acids.